This TCR beta chain emerged from a study of blood T cell repertoires in COVID-19. As for the study in general: Sources were T cells, B-cell-depleted T cells, or PBMCs; the material itself was cDNA or gDNA.

J was trimmed by 2 bases and V by 3 bases; bases with no gene match: 4. Germline V gene lookup returns CDR1 DFQATT and CDR2 SNEGSKA (reference sequence). The CDR3 extends over 14 amino acids. Authors' analysis steps: Reference gene primer amplification gave nucleated cell count estimates. Produced via immunoSEQ multiplex PCR; TCRdb's table is partial and in-frame only. V and J calls and clone size come straight from that table; D and trimming were deduced from the DNA. The data hold tens of thousands of clones, with about 87% observed a single time. The source of this sequence is a man aged 65-85 years with acute or convalescent COVID-19. Sequencing was carried out using peripheral blood. The rearrangement uses TRBV20-1 and TRBJ2-5; TRBD2 matches at 9 bases. Here the CDR3 reads CSASQAGGQETQYF. Written as DNA, the CDR3 is TGCAGTGCTAGTCAAGCGGGGGGACAAGAGACCCAGTACTTC.